This T cell receptor beta chain stems from a study of response to subunit inactivated influenza vaccine. TCRdb re-called the RT-PCR reads with MiXCR, one entry per CDR3 protein. The data contain roughly 540,000 distinct CDR3 sequences, around 21% of them seen just once; the ten biggest clones take up under 3.5%. Looked up from germline, CDR1 is SGHNT and CDR2 is YENEEA. J lost 2 bases, V lost 6 bases, and 6 bases had no gene match. This CDR3 is 15 amino acids long. These same data were also listed under a study on T cells expressing NK-cell markers. From that study: What made the TCR beta cDNA was 5'RACE template switching with UMIs.

The clonotype was recovered from a man between 45 and 60 years old who received an inactivated influenza vaccine. The rearrangement links TRBV11-3 to TRBJ2-1, with 8 bases identical to TRBD2. The material was CD4+ T cells sorted from PBMCs, obtained 12 days after vaccination. CDR3 residues: CASSEAGVAYNEQFF. As DNA, the CDR3 is TGTGCCAGCAGTGAAGCGGGGGTAGCCTACAATGAGCAGTTCTTC.